These T cell receptor beta chains were read from a single sample in a study of OX40 agonist ivuxolimab in advanced cancers. This table comes from immunoSEQ multiplex PCR, and its TCRdb copy is limited to in-frame clones, with some not included. The top ten clones hold about 0.22% of a sample with about 88,000 clones, around 85% of them seen once. The sequencing here drew on CD4+ or CD8+ T cells sorted from blood, taken in a trial of the OX40 agonist ivuxolimab. All receptors come from an adult with an advanced solid tumor such as melanoma, head and neck, liver or kidney cancer. The CDR3 runs from the conserved cysteine through the conserved F or W. Fields, in order: V gene, J gene, D gene, clone size, CDR3 DNA, CDR3 protein. D genes are given only for firm matches. Not all rows give a size; the values are once, few, many and, for expanded clones, a class.

>TRBV5-1|TRBJ2-6|.|.
TGCGCCAGCAGCCTCTGGCAGGTCTCTGGGGCCAACGTCCTGACTTTC
CASSLWQVSGANVLTF
>TRBV28|TRBJ2-2|.|.
TGTGCCAGCAGTTTACGGTCAGGGGCAGGCGGGGAGCTGTTTTTT
CASSLRSGAGGELFF
>TRBV5-1|TRBJ2-7|.|.
TGCGCCAGCAGCTTGGGAGAGAGGGGGGCTTCCTCCGAGCAGTACTTC
CASSLGERGASSEQYF
>TRBV30|TRBJ2-3|.|.
TGTGCCTGGACACGGGGGGCGCTCCGCACAGATACGCAGTATTTT
CAWTRGALRTDTQYF
>TRBV7-9|TRBJ1-1|.|once
TGTGCCAGCAGCTTGGGGACGGGATATGCGACTTTCTTT
CASSLGTGYATFF
>TRBV5-1|TRBJ2-7|.|.
TGCGCCAGCAGCTGGGATGGGACACCTTCCTACGAGCAGTACTTC
CASSWDGTPSYEQYF
>TRBV9|TRBJ1-1|.|.
TGTGCCAGCAGCGTAGCCCCGGGTTTGGACACTGAAGCTTTCTTT
CASSVAPGLDTEAFF
>TRBV10-3|TRBJ2-3|TRBD1|few
TGTGCCATCAGCCTTATGACAGGGGGCTTTAGCACAGATACGCAGTATTTT
CAISLMTGGFSTDTQYF
>TRBV28|TRBJ2-3|TRBD1|.
TGTGCCAGCAAATCCCCCGGGACAGGGGCCACAGATACGCAGTATTTT
CASKSPGTGATDTQYF
>TRBV19|TRBJ1-4|.|once
TGTGCCAGTAGTGATGGGGAATTAGCAACTAATGAAAAACTGTTTTTT
CASSDGELATNEKLFF
>TRBV28|TRBJ2-7|TRBD2|.
TGTGCCAGCAGTGATATGGGACTAACCTCCTACGAGCAGTACTTC
CASSDMGLTSYEQYF
>TRBV10-3|TRBJ2-2|.|.
TGTGCCAGCAGTTCGCCGGGAACCGGGGAGCTGTTTTTT
CASSSPGTGELFF
>TRBV2|TRBJ2-3|.|.
TGTGCCAGCAATTCCGTCCTAGGGATGACACTCACAGATACGCAGTATTTT
CASNSVLGMTLTDTQYF
>TRBV11-1|TRBJ2-1|.|.
TGTGCCAGCGGACCTAGCTATGGTGAGCAGTTCTTC
CASGPSYGEQFF
>TRBV7-9|TRBJ2-3|TRBD2|.
TGTGCCAGCAGCCAGCCGGCCGGGGGGGACACAGATACGCAGTATTTT
CASSQPAGGDTDTQYF
>TRBV9|TRBJ2-2|TRBD1|.
TGTGCCAGCAGCAATATACCGGGACAGGGGTTGTTTTTT
CASSNIPGQGLFF
>TRBV5-6|TRBJ2-5|.|.
TGTGCCAGCAGCCGAATGGACAGCCAAGAGACCCAGTACTTC
CASSRMDSQETQYF
>TRBV7-4|TRBJ2-2|.|.
TGTGCCAGCAGCCCCCAGGGGGGGGACACCGGGGAGCTGTTTTTT
CASSPQGGDTGELFF
>TRBV28|TRBJ1-5|TRBD1|.
TGTGCCAGCAGGCGACTAGGACAGGGACTAAATCAGCCCCAGCATTTT
CASRRLGQGLNQPQHF
>TRBV7-9|TRBJ2-1|TRBD2|.
TGTGCCAGCAGCTTACTAGCGGGAGGGCCCTACAATGAGCAGTTCTTC
CASSLLAGGPYNEQFF
>TRBV7-9|TRBJ1-5|.|few
TGTGCCAGTAGGCAGCCCCAGCATTTT
CASRQPQHF
>TRBV11-2|TRBJ1-2|.|.
TGTGCCAGCAGCTTAGAAGAAATTGGCTACACCTTC
CASSLEEIGYTF
>TRBV6-5|TRBJ1-4|.|.
TGTGCCAGCCGTATAGGGCGGTATAATGAAAAACTGTTTTTT
CASRIGRYNEKLFF
>TRBV28|TRBJ2-1|.|.
TGTGCCAGCAGTTTTATGGGGAGGCAGTTCTTC
CASSFMGRQFF
>TRBV19|TRBJ2-3|TRBD1|.
TGTGCCAGTGGGACAGGGAATTGGGCAGATACGCAGTATTTT
CASGTGNWADTQYF
>TRBV6-5|TRBJ1-1|.|.
TGTGCCAGCAGTTACGGTCGGCTCGGGGAGCCCACTGAAGCTTTCTTT
CASSYGRLGEPTEAFF
>TRBV7-2|TRBJ2-5|TRBD1|.
TGTGCCAGCAGCTTAGGGACAGGGCAAGAGACCCAGTACTTC
CASSLGTGQETQYF
>TRBV7-6|TRBJ1-5|TRBD1|.
TGTGCCAGCAGCTTATCAGGGGGCCCCAATCAGCCCCAGCATTTT
CASSLSGGPNQPQHF
>TRBV6-1|TRBJ1-5|.|.
TGTGCCAGCAGTGAAGGCAGATCTAGCAATCAGCCCCAGCATTTT
CASSEGRSSNQPQHF
>TRBV4-1|TRBJ1-3|.|.
TGCGCCAGCAGCCAATTGGGTCTTCCTGGAAACACCATATATTTT
CASSQLGLPGNTIYF
>TRBV28|TRBJ1-2|.|.
TGTGCCAGCAGTTCTCTCTATGATGGCTACACCTTC
CASSSLYDGYTF
>TRBV21-1|TRBJ2-5|.|once
TGTGCCAGCAGAAAAGTTTCCCGGGCACAAGAGACCCAGTACTTC
CASRKVSRAQETQYF
>TRBV30|TRBJ2-7|TRBD1|.
TGTGCCTGGAGTGTACCGGGGACAGTTCCCCGCGAGCAGTACTTC
CAWSVPGTVPREQYF
>TRBV4-2|TRBJ1-5|.|few
TGTGCCAGCAGCCAAGTAGATCAAGTAAGCAATCAGCCCCAGCATTTT
CASSQVDQVSNQPQHF
>TRBV5-1|TRBJ1-2|TRBD1|.
TGCGCCAGCAGTTTAGAAAGGGGGCGCAAGGGTATCGGTAACTATGGCTACACCTTC
CASSLERGRKGIGNYGYTF
>TRBV4-2|TRBJ2-7|TRBD1|.
TGTGCCAGCAGCCAAGAGCTGGGACAGGGCTACGAGCAGTACTTC
CASSQELGQGYEQYF
>TRBV5-1|TRBJ1-1|.|few
TGCGCCAGCAGCTTGCAGGGGCTGGCGAACACTGAAGCTTTCTTT
CASSLQGLANTEAFF
>TRBV18|TRBJ1-4|.|.
TGTGCCAGCTCACCAGTGGGGAGAAGATTTGAAAAACTGTTTTTT
CASSPVGRRFEKLFF
>TRBV9|TRBJ2-1|TRBD1|.
TGTGCCAGCAGCTCAGACAGGGTCTCGTACAATGAGCAGTTCTTC
CASSSDRVSYNEQFF
>TRBV5-1|TRBJ2-2|.|few
TGCGCCAGCAGGTCCGGGACTGGCACCGGGGAGCTGTTTTTT
CASRSGTGTGELFF
>TRBV5-1|TRBJ2-1|.|once
TGCGCCAGCAGCTTGGGATTAATTTACAATGAGCAGTTCTTC
CASSLGLIYNEQFF
>TRBV15|TRBJ2-1|TRBD2|.
TGTGCCACCAGCAGGACTAGCGGGATCGGCTACAATGAGCAGTTCTTC
CATSRTSGIGYNEQFF
>TRBV9|TRBJ2-2|TRBD1|few
TGTGCCAGCAGCGCCTCCGGGACAGGTTTAACCGGGGAGCTGTTTTTT
CASSASGTGLTGELFF
>TRBV5-1|TRBJ2-3|TRBD2|once
TGCGCCAGCAGCTTGATAGCGGGGGGTAGGGATACGCAGTATTTT
CASSLIAGGRDTQYF
>TRBV4-1|TRBJ1-2|TRBD1|few
TGCGCCAGCAGCCAAGATGTGATGACAGGGGGCGCTTACTATGGCTACACCTTC
CASSQDVMTGGAYYGYTF
>TRBV15|TRBJ2-3|.|.
TGTGCCACCAGCAGATTGGGGCGAGGAGATACGCAGTATTTT
CATSRLGRGDTQYF
>TRBV2|TRBJ2-3|TRBD2|.
TGTGCCACCACGTCTTCTAGCGGGACGACAGATACGCAGTATTTT
CATTSSSGTTDTQYF
>TRBV28|TRBJ1-2|.|few
TGTGCCACCAGAACCAGGGAAAACTATGGCTACACCTTC
CATRTRENYGYTF
>TRBV10-3|TRBJ2-1|TRBD1|.
TGTGCCATCGGACAGGGAAGGGTCAATGAGCAGTTCTTC
CAIGQGRVNEQFF
>TRBV5-1|TRBJ1-2|.|.
TGCGCCAGCAGCTTTGAGGGGGTTCCGAGCGGCTACACCTTC
CASSFEGVPSGYTF
>TRBV7-3|TRBJ2-6|.|.
TGTGCCAGTGCGTCTGGGGCCAACGTCCTGACTTTC
CASASGANVLTF
>TRBV5-8|TRBJ1-1|.|.
TGTGCCAGCAGCTTTAGGGGGAATGAAGCTTTCTTT
CASSFRGNEAFF
>TRBV5-1|TRBJ1-1|.|.
TGCGCCAGCAGCTTGGGGGACGCGGGAGAAGCTTTCTTT
CASSLGDAGEAFF
>TRBV21-1|TRBJ1-5|.|.
TGTGCCAGCAGCAAAGCGGGACGCGGTGCCCTTAATCAGCCCCAGCATTTT
CASSKAGRGALNQPQHF